The clone carrying this T cell receptor beta chain came up a few times. Its target is not known. This CDR3 spans 14 amino acids. Trimming shortened V by 2 bases and J by 0 bases, and 7 bases separated the two germline ends. Individual cDNA molecules were tagged with unique molecular identifiers. TCRdb itself ran the 5' RACE reads through MiXCR, one entry per CDR3 protein. The sample yields 70,000 to 85,000 distinct CDR3 sequences, 13% seen once. This sample is part of a study of early T cells in non-severe SARS-CoV-2 infection. Turning to the study itself: Investigators sequenced bulk RNA drawn from unsorted whole blood, and chains remained unpaired.

General study points: Database matching using VDJdb favored anti-spike CD8 responses, with private and CD4 specificities left missing.

This rearrangement joins TRBV12-3 or TRBV12-4 to TRBJ1-1, with D unresolved. Sample: whole blood. This receptor was obtained from an adult who was a healthcare worker with PCR-confirmed SARS-CoV-2 infection or an uninfected control (not recorded which). The CDR3 DNA reads TGTGCCAGCAGTTTACCCCGCCTGAACACTGAAGCTTTCTTT. As protein: CASSLPRLNTEAFF.